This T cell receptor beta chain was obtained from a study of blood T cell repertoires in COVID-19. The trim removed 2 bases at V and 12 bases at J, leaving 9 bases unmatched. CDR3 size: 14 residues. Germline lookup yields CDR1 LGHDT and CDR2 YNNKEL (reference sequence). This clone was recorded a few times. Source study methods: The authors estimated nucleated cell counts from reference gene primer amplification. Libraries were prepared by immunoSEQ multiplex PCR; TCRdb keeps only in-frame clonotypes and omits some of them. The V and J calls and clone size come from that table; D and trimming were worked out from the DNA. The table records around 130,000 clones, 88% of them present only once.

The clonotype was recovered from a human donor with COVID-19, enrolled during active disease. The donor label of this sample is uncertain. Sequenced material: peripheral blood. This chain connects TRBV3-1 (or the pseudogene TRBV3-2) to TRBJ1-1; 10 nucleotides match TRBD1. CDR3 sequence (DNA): TGTGCCAGCAGCCAATACCGGGACAGGGGTAATCCTTTCTTT. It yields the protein CASSQYRDRGNPFF.